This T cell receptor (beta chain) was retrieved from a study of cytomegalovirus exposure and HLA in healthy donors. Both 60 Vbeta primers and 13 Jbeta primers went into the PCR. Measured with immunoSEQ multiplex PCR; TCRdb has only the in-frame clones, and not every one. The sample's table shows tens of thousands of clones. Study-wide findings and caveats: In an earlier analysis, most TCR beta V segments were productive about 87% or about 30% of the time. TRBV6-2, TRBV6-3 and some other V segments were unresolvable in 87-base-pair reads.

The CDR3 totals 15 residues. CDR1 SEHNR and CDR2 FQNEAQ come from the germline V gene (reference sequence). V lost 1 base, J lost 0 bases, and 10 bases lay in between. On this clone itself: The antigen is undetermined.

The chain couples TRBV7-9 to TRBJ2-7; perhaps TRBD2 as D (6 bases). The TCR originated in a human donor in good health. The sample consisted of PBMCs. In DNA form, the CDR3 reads TGTGCCAGCAGCTTAGGGGACTCCGACTCCTACGAGCAGTACTTC. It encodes CASSLGDSDSYEQYF.